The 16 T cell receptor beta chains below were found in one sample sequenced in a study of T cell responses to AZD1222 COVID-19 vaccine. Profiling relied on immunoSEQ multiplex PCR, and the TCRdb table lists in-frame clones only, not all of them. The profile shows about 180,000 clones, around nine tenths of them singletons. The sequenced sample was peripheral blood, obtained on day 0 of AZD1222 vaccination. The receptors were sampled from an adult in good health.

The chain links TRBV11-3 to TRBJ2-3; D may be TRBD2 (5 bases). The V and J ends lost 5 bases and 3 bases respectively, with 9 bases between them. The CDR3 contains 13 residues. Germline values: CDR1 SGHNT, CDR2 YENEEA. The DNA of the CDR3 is TGTGCCAGCAGCCCCGGGGTTACAGATACGCAGTATTTT. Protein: CASSPGVTDTQYF.

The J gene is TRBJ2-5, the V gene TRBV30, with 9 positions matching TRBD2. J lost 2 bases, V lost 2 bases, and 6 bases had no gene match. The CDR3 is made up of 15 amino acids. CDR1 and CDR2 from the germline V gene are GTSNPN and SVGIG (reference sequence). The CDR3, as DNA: TGTGCCTGGAGTCCCATTAGCGGGGGACAAGAGACCCAGTACTTC. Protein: CAWSPISGGQETQYF.

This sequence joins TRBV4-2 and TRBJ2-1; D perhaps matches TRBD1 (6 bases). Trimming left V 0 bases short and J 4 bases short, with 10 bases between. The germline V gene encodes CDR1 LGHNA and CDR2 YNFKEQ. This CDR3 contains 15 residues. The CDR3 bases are TGTGCCAGCAGCCAAGAGACAGGTTCGTACAATGAGCAGTTCTTC. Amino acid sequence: CASSQETGSYNEQFF.

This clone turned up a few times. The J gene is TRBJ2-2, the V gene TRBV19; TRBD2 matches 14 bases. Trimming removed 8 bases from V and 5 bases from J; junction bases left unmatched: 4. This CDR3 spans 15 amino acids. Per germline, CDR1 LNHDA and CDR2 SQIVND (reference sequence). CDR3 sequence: CASHRTSGGTGELFF. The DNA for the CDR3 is TGTGCCAGTCATAGGACTAGCGGGGGGACCGGGGAGCTGTTTTTT.

The CDR3 region has the DNA TGTGCCAGCAGCTCCTTACTCTATGGCTACACCTTC. Its protein is CASSSLLYGYTF. The chain couples TRBV11-2 to TRBJ1-2; D not certain. The V end was cut by 4 bases, the J end by 4 bases, with 7 bases between. The CDR3 sequence is 12 residues long. CDR1 and CDR2 (germline): SGHAT, FQNNGV.

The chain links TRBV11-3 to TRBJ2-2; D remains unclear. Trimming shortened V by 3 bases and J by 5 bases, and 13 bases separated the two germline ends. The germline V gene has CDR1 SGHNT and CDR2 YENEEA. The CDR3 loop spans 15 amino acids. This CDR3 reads CASSLHDFRTGELFF. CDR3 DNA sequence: TGTGCCAGCAGCTTGCACGACTTTAGGACCGGGGAGCTGTTTTTT.

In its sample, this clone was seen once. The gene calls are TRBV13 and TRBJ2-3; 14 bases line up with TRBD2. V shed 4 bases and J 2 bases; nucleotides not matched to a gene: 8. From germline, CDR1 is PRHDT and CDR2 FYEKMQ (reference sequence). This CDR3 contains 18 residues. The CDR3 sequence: CASSSTTSGGAFTDTQYF. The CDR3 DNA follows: TGTGCCAGCAGCTCAACGACTAGCGGGGGGGCCTTCACAGATACGCAGTATTTT.

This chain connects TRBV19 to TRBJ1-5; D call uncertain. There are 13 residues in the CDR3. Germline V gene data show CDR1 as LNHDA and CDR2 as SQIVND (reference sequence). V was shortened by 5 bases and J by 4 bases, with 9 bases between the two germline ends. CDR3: CASSLGTNQPQHF. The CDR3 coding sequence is TGTGCCAGTAGTCTTGGAACAAATCAGCCCCAGCATTTT.

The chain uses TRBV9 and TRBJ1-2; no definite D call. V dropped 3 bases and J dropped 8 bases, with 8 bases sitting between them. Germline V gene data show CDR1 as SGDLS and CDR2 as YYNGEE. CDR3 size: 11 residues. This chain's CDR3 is CASSDRRGYTF. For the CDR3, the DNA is TGTGCCAGCAGCGACCGTAGGGGCTACACCTTC. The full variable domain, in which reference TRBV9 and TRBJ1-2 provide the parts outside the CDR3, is DSGVTQTPKHLITATGQRVTLRCSPRSGDLSVYWYQQSLDQGLQFLIQYYNGEERAKGNILERFSAQQFPDLHSELNLSSLELGDSALYFCASSDRRGYTFGSGTRLTVV.

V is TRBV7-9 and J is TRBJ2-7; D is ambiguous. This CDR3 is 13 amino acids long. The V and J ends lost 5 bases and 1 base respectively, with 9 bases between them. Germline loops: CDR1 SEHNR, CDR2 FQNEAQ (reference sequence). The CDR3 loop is CASSPDGSYEQYF. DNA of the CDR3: TGTGCCAGCAGCCCGGACGGATCCTACGAGCAGTACTTC.

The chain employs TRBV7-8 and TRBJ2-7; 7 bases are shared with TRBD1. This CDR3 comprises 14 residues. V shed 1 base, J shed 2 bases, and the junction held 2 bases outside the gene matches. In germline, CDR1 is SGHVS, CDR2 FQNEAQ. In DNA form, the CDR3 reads TGTGCCAGCAGCTTAGGGGACAGAACCTACGAGCAGTACTTC. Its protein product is CASSLGDRTYEQYF.

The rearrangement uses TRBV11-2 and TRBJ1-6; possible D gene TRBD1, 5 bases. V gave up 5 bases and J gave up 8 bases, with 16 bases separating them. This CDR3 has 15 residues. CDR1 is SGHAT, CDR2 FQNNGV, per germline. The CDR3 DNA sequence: TGTGCCAGCAGCCCCGACGGGGGAGCTTATTCACCCCTCCACTTT. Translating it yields CASSPDGGAYSPLHF.

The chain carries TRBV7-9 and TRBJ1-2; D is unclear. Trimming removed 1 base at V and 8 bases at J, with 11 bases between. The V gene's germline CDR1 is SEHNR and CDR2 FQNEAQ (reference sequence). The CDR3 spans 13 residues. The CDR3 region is CASSLDSPRGYTF. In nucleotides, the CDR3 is TGTGCCAGCAGCTTAGACTCCCCCCGCGGCTACACCTTC.

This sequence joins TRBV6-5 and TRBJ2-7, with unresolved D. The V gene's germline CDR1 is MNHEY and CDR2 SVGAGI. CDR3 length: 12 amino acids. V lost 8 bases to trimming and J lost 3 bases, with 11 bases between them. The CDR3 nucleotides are TGTGCCAGCGAAGCCGACCACTACGAGCAGTACTTC. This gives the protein CASEADHYEQYF.

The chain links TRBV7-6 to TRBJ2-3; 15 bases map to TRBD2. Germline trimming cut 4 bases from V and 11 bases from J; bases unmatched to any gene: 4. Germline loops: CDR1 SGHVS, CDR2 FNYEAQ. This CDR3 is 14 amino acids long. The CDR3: CASSSPGLAGGQYF. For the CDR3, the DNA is TGTGCCAGCAGCTCGCCGGGACTAGCGGGGGGGCAGTATTTT.

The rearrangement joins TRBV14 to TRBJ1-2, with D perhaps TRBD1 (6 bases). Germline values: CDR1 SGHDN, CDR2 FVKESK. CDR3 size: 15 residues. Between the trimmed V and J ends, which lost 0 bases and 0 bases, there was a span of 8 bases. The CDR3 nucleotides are TGTGCCAGCAGCCAAGACCGGACAGCTAACTATGGCTACACCTTC. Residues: CASSQDRTANYGYTF.